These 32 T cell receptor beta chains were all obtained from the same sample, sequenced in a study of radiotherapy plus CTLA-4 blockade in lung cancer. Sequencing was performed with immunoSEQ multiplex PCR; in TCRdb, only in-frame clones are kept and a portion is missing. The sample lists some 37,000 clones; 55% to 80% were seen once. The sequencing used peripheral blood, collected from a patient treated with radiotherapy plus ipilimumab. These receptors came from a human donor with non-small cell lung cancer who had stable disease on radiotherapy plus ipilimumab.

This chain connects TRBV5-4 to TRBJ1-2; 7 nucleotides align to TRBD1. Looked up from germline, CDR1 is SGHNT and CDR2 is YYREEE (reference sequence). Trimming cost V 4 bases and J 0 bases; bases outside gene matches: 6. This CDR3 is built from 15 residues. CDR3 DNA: TGTGCCAGCAGCAATCCCCAGGGGGCTAACTATGGCTACACCTTC. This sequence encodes CASSNPQGANYGYTF.

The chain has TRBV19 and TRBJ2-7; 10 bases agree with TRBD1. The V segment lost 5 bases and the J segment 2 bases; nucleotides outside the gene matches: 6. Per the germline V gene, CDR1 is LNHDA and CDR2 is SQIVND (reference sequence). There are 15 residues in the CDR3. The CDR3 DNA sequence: TGTGCCAGTAGTCGAGACGGACAGGGGGCCTACGAGCAGTACTTC. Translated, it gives CASSRDGQGAYEQYF.

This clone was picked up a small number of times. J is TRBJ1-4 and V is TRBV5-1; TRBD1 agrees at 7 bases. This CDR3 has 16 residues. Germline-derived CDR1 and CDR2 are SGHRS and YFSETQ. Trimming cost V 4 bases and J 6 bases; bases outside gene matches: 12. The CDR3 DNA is TGCGCCAGCAGCAGGGAGGCACAGGGGTATGATGAAAAACTGTTTTTT. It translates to CASSREAQGYDEKLFF.

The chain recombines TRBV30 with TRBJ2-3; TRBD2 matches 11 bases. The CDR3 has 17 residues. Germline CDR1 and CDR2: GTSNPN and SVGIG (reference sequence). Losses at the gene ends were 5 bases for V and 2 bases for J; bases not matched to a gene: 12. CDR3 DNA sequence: TGTGCCTGGTCTGCTGGGGGGACTAGCGGAGACACAGATACGCAGTATTTT. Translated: CAWSAGGTSGDTDTQYF.

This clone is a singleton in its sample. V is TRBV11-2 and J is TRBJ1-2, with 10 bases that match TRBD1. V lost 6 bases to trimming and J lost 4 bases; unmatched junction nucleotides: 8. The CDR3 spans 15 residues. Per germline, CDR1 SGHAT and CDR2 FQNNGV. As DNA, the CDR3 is TGTGCCAGCAGTTTCGGACAGGGGGGATCCTATGGCTACACCTTC. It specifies CASSFGQGGSYGYTF.

Here the CDR3 DNA reads TGTGCCTGGAGGAGCGCAGGGGGTATTTACGAGCAGTACTTC. This translates into CAWRSAGGIYEQYF. The genes are TRBV30 and TRBJ2-7, with 7 bases lining up with TRBD1. CDR1 and CDR2 from the germline V gene are GTSNPN and SVGIG (reference sequence). The CDR3 spans 14 residues. The V and J ends lost 3 bases and 4 bases, in that order; junction bases with no gene match: 9.

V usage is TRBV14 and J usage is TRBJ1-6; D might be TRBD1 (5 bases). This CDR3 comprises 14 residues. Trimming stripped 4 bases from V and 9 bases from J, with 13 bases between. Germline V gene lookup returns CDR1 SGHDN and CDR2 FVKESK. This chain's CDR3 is CASSLGQGGSPLHF. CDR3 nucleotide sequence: TGTGCCAGCAGCCTAGGGCAGGGAGGTTCACCCCTCCACTTT.

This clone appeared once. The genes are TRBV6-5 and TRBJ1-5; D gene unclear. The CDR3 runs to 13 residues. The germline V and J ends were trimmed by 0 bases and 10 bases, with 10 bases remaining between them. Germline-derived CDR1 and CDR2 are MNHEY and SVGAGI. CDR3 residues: CASSYSKEAPQHF. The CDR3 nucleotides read TGTGCCAGCAGTTACTCGAAAGAGGCACCCCAGCATTTT.

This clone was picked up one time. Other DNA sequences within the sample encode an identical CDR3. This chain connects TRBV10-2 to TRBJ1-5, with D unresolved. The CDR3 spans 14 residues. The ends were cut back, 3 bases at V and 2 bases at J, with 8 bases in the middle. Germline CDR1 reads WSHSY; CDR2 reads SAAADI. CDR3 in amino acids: CASSEWGGNQPQHF. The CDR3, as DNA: TGCGCCAGCAGTGAATGGGGAGGCAATCAGCCCCAGCATTTT.

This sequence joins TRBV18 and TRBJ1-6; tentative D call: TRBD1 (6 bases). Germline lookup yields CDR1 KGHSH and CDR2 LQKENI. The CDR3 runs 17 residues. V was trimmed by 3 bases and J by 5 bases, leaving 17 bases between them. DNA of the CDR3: TGTGCCAGCTCACCGGTAATGCCGGGACAACATAATTCACCCCTCCACTTT. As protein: CASSPVMPGQHNSPLHF.

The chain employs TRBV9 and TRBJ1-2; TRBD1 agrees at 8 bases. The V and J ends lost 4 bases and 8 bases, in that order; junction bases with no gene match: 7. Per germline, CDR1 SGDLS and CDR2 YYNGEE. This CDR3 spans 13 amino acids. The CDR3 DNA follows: TGTGCCAGCAGCCAGACAGGGGACGGCGGCTACACCTTC. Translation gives CASSQTGDGGYTF.

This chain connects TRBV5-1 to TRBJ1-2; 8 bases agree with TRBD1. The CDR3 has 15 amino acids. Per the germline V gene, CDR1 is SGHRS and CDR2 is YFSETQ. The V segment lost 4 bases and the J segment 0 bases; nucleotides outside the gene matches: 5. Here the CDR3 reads CASSIWTGPNYGYTF. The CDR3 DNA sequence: TGCGCCAGCAGCATCTGGACAGGGCCTAACTATGGCTACACCTTC.

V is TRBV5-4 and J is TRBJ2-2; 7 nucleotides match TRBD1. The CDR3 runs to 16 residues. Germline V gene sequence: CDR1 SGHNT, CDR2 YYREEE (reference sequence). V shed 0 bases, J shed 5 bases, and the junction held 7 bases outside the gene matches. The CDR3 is CASSLELGRGTGELFF. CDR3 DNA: TGTGCCAGCAGCTTGGAGTTGGGCAGGGGGACCGGGGAGCTGTTTTTT. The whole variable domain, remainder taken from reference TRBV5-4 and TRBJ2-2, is ETGVTQSPTHLIKTRGQQVTLRCSSQSGHNTVSWYQQALGQGPQFIFQYYREEENGRGNFPPRFSGLQFPNYSSELNVNALELDDSALYLCASSLELGRGTGELFFGEGSRLTVL.

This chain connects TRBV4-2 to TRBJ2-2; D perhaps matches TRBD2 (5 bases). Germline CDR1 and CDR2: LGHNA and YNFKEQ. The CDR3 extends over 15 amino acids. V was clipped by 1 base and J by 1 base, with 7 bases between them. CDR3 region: CASSQAGLNTGELFF. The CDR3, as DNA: TGTGCCAGCAGCCAAGCGGGGTTGAACACCGGGGAGCTGTTTTTT.

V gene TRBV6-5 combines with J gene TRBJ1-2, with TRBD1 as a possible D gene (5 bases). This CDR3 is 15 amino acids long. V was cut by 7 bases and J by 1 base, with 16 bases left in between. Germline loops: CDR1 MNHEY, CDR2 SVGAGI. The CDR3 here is CASTQGGALNYGYTF. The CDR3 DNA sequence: TGTGCCAGCACCCAGGGAGGGGCCCTTAACTATGGCTACACCTTC.

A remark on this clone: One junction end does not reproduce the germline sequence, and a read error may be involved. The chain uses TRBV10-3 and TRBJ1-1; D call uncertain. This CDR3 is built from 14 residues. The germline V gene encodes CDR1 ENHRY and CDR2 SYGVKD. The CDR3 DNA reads TGTGCCGTCAGTGGGTACAATATGAACACTGAAGCTTTCTTT. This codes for CAVSGYNMNTEAFF.

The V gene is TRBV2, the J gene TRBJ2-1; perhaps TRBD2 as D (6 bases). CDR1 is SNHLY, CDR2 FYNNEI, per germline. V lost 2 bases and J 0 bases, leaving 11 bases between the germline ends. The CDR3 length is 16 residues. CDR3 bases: TGTGCCAGCAGTGAATTTTACGGGAGCTCCTACAATGAGCAGTTCTTC. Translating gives CASSEFYGSSYNEQFF. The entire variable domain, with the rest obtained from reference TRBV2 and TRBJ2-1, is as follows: EPEVTQTPSHQVTQMGQEVILRCVPISNHLYFYWYRQILGQKVEFLVSFYNNEISEKSEIFDDQFSVERPDGSNFTLKIRSTKLEDSAMYFCASSEFYGSSYNEQFFGPGTRLTVL.

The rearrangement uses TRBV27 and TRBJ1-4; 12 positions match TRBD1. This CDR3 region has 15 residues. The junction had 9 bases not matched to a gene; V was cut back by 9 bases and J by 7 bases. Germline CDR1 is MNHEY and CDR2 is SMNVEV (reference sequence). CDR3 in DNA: TGTGCCAGTTCCGGGACAGGGGGCTGGGTTGAAAAACTGTTTTTT. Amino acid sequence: CASSGTGGWVEKLFF.

This CDR3 reads CASRRGLEISYEKLFF. The CDR3 DNA sequence: TGTGCCAGCAGGAGGGGACTCGAAATCAGCTATGAAAAACTGTTTTTT. The J gene is TRBJ1-4, the V gene TRBV2, with D possibly TRBD1 on 5 matching bases. V shed 6 bases and J shed 6 bases, with 20 bases lying between them. Per germline, CDR1 SNHLY and CDR2 FYNNEI. CDR3 size: 16 residues.

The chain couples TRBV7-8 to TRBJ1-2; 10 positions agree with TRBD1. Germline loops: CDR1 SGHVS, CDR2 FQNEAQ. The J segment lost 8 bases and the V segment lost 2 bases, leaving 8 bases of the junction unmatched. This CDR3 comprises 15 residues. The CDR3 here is CASSLQGTGVGGYTF. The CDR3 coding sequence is TGTGCCAGCAGCTTACAAGGGACAGGGGTAGGCGGCTACACCTTC.

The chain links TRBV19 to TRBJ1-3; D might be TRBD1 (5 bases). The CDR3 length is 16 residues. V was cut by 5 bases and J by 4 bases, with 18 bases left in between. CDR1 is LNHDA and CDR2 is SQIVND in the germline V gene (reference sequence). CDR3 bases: TGTGCCAGTAGTTCTTACGCGGGGCATGGAGGAAACACCATATATTTT. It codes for CASSSYAGHGGNTIYF.

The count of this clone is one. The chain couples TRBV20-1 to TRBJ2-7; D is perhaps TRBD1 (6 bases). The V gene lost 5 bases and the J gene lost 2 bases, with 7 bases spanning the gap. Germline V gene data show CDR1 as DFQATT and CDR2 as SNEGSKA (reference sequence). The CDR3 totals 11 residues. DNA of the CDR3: TGCAGTGCTGGACAGCCCTACGAGCAGTACTTC. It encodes CSAGQPYEQYF.

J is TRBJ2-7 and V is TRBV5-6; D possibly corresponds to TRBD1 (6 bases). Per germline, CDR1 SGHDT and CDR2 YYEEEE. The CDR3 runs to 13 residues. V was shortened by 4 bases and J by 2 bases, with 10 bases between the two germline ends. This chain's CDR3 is CASSRTATYEQYF. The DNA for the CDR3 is TGTGCCAGCAGCCGGACAGCCACCTACGAGCAGTACTTC. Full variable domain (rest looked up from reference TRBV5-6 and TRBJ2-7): DAGVTQSPTHLIKTRGQQVTLRCSPKSGHDTVSWYQQALGQGPQFIFQYYEEEERQRGNFPDRFSGHQFPNYSSELNVNALLLGDSALYLCASSRTATYEQYFGPGTRLTVT.

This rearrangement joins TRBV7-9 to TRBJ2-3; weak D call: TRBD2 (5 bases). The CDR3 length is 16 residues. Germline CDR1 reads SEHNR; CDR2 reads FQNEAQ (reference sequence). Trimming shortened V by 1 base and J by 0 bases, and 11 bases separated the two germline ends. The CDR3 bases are TGTGCCAGCAGCTTAGGAGGGTCCTCAAGCACAGATACGCAGTATTTT. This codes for CASSLGGSSSTDTQYF.

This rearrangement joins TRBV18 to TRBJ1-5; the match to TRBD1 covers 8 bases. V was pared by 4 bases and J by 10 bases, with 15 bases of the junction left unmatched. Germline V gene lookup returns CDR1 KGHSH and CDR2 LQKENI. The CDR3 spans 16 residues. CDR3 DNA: TGTGCCAGCTCACACGCCCAGGGACAGGCCGGAAGTCCCCAGCATTTT. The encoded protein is CASSHAQGQAGSPQHF.

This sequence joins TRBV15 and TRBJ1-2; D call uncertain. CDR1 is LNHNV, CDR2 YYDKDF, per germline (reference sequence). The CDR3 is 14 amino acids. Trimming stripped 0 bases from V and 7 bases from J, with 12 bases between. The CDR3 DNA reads TGTGCCACCAGCAGAGATCTAGGCAGAGCTGGCTACACCTTC. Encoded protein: CATSRDLGRAGYTF.

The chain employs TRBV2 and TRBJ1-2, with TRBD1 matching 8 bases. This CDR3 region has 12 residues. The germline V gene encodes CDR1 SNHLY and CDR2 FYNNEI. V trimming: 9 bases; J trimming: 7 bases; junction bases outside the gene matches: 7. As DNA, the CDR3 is TGTGCCAGAAAAGGACAGGGAGGTGGCTACACCTTC. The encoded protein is CARKGQGGGYTF.

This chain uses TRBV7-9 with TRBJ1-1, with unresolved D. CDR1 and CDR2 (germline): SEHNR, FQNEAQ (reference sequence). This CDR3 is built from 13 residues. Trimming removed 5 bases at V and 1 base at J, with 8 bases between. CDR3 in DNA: TGTGCCAGCAGCCCGGGTGAGAACACTGAAGCTTTCTTT. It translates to CASSPGENTEAFF.

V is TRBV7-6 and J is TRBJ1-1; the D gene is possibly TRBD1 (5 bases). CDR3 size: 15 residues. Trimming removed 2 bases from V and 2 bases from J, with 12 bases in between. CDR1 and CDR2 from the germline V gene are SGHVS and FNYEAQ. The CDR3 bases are TGTGCCAGCAGCTTATGGTCAGGGATCAACACTGAAGCTTTCTTT. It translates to CASSLWSGINTEAFF. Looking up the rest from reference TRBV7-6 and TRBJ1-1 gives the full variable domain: GAGVSQSPRYKVTKRGQDVALRCDPISGHVSLYWYRQALGQGPEFLTYFNYEAQQDKSGLPNDRFSAERPEGSISTLTIQRTEQRDSAMYRCASSLWSGINTEAFFGQGTRLTVV.

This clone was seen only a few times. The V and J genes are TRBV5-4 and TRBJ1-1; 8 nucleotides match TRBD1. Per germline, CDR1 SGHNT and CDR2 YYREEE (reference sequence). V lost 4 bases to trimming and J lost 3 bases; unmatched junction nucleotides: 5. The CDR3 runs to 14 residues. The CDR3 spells CASSPRDRHTEAFF. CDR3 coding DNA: TGTGCCAGCAGCCCAAGGGACAGGCACACTGAAGCTTTCTTT.

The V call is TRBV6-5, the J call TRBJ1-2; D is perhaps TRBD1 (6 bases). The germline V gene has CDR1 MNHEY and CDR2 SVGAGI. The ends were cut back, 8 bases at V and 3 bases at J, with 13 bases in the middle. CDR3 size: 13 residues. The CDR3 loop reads CASQPNRDYGYTF. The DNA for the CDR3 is TGTGCCAGCCAACCTAACAGGGACTATGGCTACACCTTC.

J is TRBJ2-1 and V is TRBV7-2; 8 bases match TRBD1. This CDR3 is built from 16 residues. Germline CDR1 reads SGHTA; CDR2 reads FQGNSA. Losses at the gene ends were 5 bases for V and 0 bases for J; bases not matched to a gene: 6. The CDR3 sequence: CASSPQGAGSYNEQFF. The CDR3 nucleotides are TGTGCCAGCAGCCCCCAGGGGGCAGGCTCCTACAATGAGCAGTTCTTC.